The T cell receptor (beta chain) under discussion was sequenced for a study of lymphopenia after photon versus proton radiotherapy. Study findings and constraints: Authors raise, but do not show, better survival with proton therapy. Proton therapy kept repertoires fairly stable, unlike photons, which gained effector/memory cells.

As regards this clone: Antigen unknown.

The data were produced by immunoSEQ multiplex PCR, yet TCRdb's version contains in-frame clones alone and is incomplete. The profile shows tens of thousands of clones, approximately 90% of them singletons. Sequencing was performed on peripheral blood, taken from a patient treated with proton-based radiotherapy. This clonotype was obtained from an elderly man with esophageal cancer.

CDR3 loop: CASSLPSGGGPGELFF. In nucleotides, the CDR3 is TGTGCCAGCAGCTTACCTAGCGGGGGAGGTCCCGGGGAGCTGTTTTTT. The chain combines TRBV5-6 with TRBJ2-2, with 10 nucleotides matching TRBD2. Germline CDR1 and CDR2: SGHDT and YYEEEE. Unmatched junction bases numbered 7, after V lost 2 bases and J lost 6 bases. The CDR3 covers 16 residues.